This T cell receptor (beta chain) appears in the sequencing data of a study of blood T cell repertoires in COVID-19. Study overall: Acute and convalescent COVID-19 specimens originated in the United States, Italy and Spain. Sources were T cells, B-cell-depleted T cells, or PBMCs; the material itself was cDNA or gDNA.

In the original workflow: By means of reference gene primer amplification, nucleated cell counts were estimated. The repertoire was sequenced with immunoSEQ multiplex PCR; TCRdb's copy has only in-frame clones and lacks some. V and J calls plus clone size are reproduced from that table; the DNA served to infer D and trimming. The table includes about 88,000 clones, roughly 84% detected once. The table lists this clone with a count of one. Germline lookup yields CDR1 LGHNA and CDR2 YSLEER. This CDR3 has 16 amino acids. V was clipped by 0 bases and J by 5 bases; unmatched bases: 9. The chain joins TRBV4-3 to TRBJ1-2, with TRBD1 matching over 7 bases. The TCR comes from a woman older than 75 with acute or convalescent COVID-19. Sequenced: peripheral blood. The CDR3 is CASSQEPRGPLYGYTF. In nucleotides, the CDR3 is TGCGCCAGCAGCCAAGAACCGAGGGGGCCACTTTATGGCTACACCTTC.